A selection of T cell receptor beta chains follows, all from one sample in a study of early T cells in non-severe SARS-CoV-2 infection. One entry per CDR3 protein, called by TCRdb with MiXCR from the 5' RACE reads. The sample holds roughly 60,000 distinct CDR3 sequences, approximately 6.3% seen once. The source material was whole blood, sampled at baseline. These receptors were obtained from an adult who was a healthcare worker with PCR-confirmed SARS-CoV-2 infection or an uninfected control (not recorded which). CDR3s include the opening cysteine and the closing phenylalanine or tryptophan. A D gene is named only where the DNA matches it firmly. Only some rows state a clone size, as once, few, many or a class for expanded clones.

J | V | size | D | CDR3 | DNA
TRBJ2-7 | TRBV29-1 | few | . | CSAALLSYEQYF | TGCAGCGCCGCCTTACTCAGCTACGAGCAGTACTTC
TRBJ1-6 | TRBV5-1 | . | TRBD1 | CASSLQGGGSPLHF | TGCGCCAGCAGCCTCCAAGGGGGCGGCTCACCCCTCCACTTT
TRBJ2-7 | TRBV5-5 | many | . | CASSAQGYEQYF | TGTGCCAGCAGCGCACAGGGCTACGAGCAGTACTTC
TRBJ2-3 | TRBV29-1 | many | . | CSVGDSYGGTDTQYF | TGCAGCGTTGGGGACTCGTACGGTGGCACAGATACGCAGTATTTT
TRBJ1-1 | TRBV9 | many | . | CASSVEGQGYTEAFF | TGTGCCAGCAGCGTAGAGGGGCAGGGTTACACTGAAGCTTTCTTT
TRBJ1-1 | TRBV28 | many | . | CASSFLGFGSEAFF | TGTGCCAGCAGTTTTTTAGGGTTCGGCTCTGAAGCTTTCTTT
TRBJ1-5 | TRBV19 | few | . | CASSTTGSNQPQHF | TGTGCCAGTAGTACCACAGGAAGCAATCAGCCCCAGCATTTT
TRBJ2-7 | TRBV27 | . | TRBD2 | CASSYSGGPYEQYF | TGTGCCAGCAGTTACAGCGGGGGGCCCTACGAGCAGTACTTC
TRBJ2-4 | TRBV7-8 | . | TRBD1 | CASSSYGTGGNIQYF | TGTGCCAGCAGCTCGTATGGGACAGGGGGAAACATTCAGTACTTC
TRBJ2-7 | TRBV5-1 | many | TRBD1 | CASSLGTGQRDEQYF | TGCGCCAGCAGCCTTGGGACAGGGCAACGAGACGAGCAGTACTTC
TRBJ2-1 | TRBV7-7 | few | TRBD2 | CASSLTSGEYNEQFF | TGTGCTAGCAGCCTGACTAGCGGGGAATACAATGAGCAGTTCTTC
TRBJ1-1 | TRBV27 | many | . | CASIKHRAQFPEAFF | TGTGCCAGCATCAAACACCGGGCCCAGTTTCCGGAAGCTTTCTTT
TRBJ2-7 | TRBV5-1 | many | . | CASRIGLADSYEQYF | TGCGCCAGCAGAATAGGACTGGCCGACTCCTACGAGCAGTACTTC
TRBJ1-6 | TRBV5-1 | many | . | CASSLGTLNSPLHF | TGCGCCAGCAGCTTGGGGACACTCAATTCACCCCTCCACTTT
TRBJ1-5 | TRBV12-3/TRBV12-4 | many | . | CASRTTDIQPQHF | TGTGCCAGCAGGACCACCGACATTCAGCCCCAGCATTTT
TRBJ1-1 | TRBV7-2 | many | . | CASSPQLAQMNTEAFF | TGTGCCAGCAGCCCCCAGTTAGCACAAATGAACACTGAAGCTTTCTTT
TRBJ2-7 | TRBV7-9 | many | TRBD1 | CASSGEGTGVHEQYF | TGTGCCAGCAGCGGAGAGGGAACAGGGGTCCACGAGCAGTACTTC
TRBJ2-3 | TRBV4-2 | many | TRBD2 | CASSGTSVYF | TGTGCCAGCAGCGGGACTAGCGTGTATTTT
TRBJ2-3 | TRBV7-6 | . | . | CASSPVGGTDTQYF | TGTGCCAGCAGCCCAGTAGGGGGGACAGATACGCAGTATTTT
TRBJ1-1 | TRBV4-2 | . | . | CASSTQDGMNTEAFF | TGTGCCAGCAGCACGCAAGACGGGATGAACACTGAAGCTTTCTTT
TRBJ1-5 | TRBV4-3 | many | . | CASSQGYSNQPQHF | TGCGCCAGCAGCCAAGGCTATAGCAATCAGCCCCAGCATTTT
TRBJ1-2 | TRBV6-5 | . | . | CASSQGSGNYGYTF | TGTGCCAGCAGTCAGGGCAGTGGAAACTATGGCTACACCTTC
TRBJ1-1 | TRBV6-6 | few | TRBD1 | CASSYRQGRSMNTEAFF | TGTGCCAGCAGTTACCGACAGGGGCGATCCATGAACACTGAAGCTTTCTTT
TRBJ2-2 | TRBV13 | many | TRBD2 | CASSVSGRLAGNPANTGELFF | TGTGCCAGCAGCGTATCGGGCAGATTAGCGGGAAATCCGGCGAACACCGGGGAGCTGTTTTTT
TRBJ2-3 | TRBV18 | many | TRBD2 | CASSPRTSGGTDTQYF | TGTGCCAGCTCACCACGGACTAGCGGGGGCACAGATACGCAGTATTTT
TRBJ1-4 | TRBV19 | . | . | CASSRADLREKLFF | TGTGCCAGTAGTCGGGCAGACCTTCGTGAAAAACTGTTTTTT
TRBJ2-7 | TRBV2 | few | . | CASSPPLGVTSYEQYF | TGTGCCAGCAGCCCCCCTCTGGGGGTAACCTCCTACGAGCAGTACTTC
TRBJ2-7 | TRBV28 | many | . | CASSFLPSGTAYEQYF | TGTGCCAGCAGTTTCCTGCCCTCCGGGACGGCCTACGAGCAGTACTTC
TRBJ1-5 | TRBV12-3/TRBV12-4 | . | . | CASSGGEGQPQHF | TGTGCCAGCAGCGGGGGGGAAGGTCAGCCCCAGCATTTT
TRBJ2-3 | TRBV20-1 | many | . | CSPATPDTQYF | TGCAGTCCCGCTACTCCAGATACGCAGTATTTT
TRBJ1-4 | TRBV28 | many | . | CASLPSDSNNEKLFF | TGTGCCAGCCTACCGTCGGACAGCAATAATGAAAAACTGTTTTTT
TRBJ2-5 | TRBV5-5 | many | . | CASSPTGQETQYF | TGTGCCAGCAGCCCGACAGGTCAAGAGACCCAGTACTTC
TRBJ2-7 | TRBV2 | . | TRBD2 | CASSETSGGSYEQYF | TGTGCCAGCAGTGAAACTAGCGGGGGCTCCTACGAGCAGTACTTC
TRBJ2-3 | TRBV10-3 | many | . | CAIRGTPNPYTQYF | TGTGCCATCAGGGGGACACCCAACCCATATACGCAGTATTTT
TRBJ1-1 | TRBV20-1 | few | TRBD1 | CSARDRTGRTEAFF | TGCAGTGCTAGAGATAGGACAGGGAGAACTGAAGCTTTCTTT
TRBJ2-1 | TRBV28 | few | . | CASSLNGGASYNEQFF | TGTGCCAGCAGTTTGAATGGCGGGGCCTCCTACAATGAGCAGTTCTTC
TRBJ1-4 | TRBV20-1 | many | . | CSARMGAANEKLFF | TGCAGTGCTAGGATGGGGGCAGCTAATGAAAAACTGTTTTTT